This record concerns one T cell receptor (beta chain) sequence. These data come from a study of yellow fever vaccine responses in identical twins. There are 13 residues in the CDR3. Looked up from germline, CDR1 is SNHLY and CDR2 is FYNNEI. Trimming left V 6 bases short and J 2 bases short, with 11 bases between. TCRdb recomputed calls from the RT-PCR reads with MiXCR, one row per CDR3 protein. The top ten hold approximately 25% of the sample, which has roughly 1,200 distinct CDR3 sequences, roughly 75% seen once. The chain couples TRBV2 to TRBJ2-7; D might be TRBD2 (6 bases). This TCR was recovered from a female donor who received the yellow fever vaccine. This material consisted of T cells from blood (PBMCs), unsorted or a sorted subset (not recorded which), taken before or after yellow fever vaccination (not recorded which). Written as DNA, the CDR3 is TGTGCCAGCAGGGAGGGCGGAACCTACGAGCAGTACGTC. Translation: CASREGGTYEQYV.